Included here is one T cell receptor beta chain sequence, with context. The ends were cut back, 3 bases at V and 5 bases at J, with 16 bases in the middle. The CDR3 loop spans 14 amino acids. Germline loops: CDR1 GTSNPN, CDR2 SVGIG (reference sequence). Single viable CD3+CD4+CD8-CD45RO+ cells were sorted as the memory CD4+ T cells. How the authors handled the data: After removing out-of-frame reads, around 2.2 million distinct TCRbeta sequences remained. Sequencing was performed with immunoSEQ multiplex PCR; in TCRdb, only in-frame clones are kept and a portion is missing. V, J and clone size are taken as reported in that table, and D and trimming were inferred from the DNA itself. The table has 45,000 to 50,000 clones, over 70% seen once. The data originate from a study of memory CD4+ T cells and cytomegalovirus serostatus. Background on the study: Healthy Belgian adult donors included under ten CMV-positive and 20 to 30 CMV-negative people.

The receptor was isolated from an adult in good health and CMV-seronegative. The chain combines TRBV30 with TRBJ2-5, with no clear D. The specimen was memory CD4+ T cells from blood. The CDR3 spells CAWRKGTGRETQYF. Here the CDR3 DNA reads TGTGCCTGGAGAAAGGGTACCGGAAGGGAGACCCAGTACTTC.